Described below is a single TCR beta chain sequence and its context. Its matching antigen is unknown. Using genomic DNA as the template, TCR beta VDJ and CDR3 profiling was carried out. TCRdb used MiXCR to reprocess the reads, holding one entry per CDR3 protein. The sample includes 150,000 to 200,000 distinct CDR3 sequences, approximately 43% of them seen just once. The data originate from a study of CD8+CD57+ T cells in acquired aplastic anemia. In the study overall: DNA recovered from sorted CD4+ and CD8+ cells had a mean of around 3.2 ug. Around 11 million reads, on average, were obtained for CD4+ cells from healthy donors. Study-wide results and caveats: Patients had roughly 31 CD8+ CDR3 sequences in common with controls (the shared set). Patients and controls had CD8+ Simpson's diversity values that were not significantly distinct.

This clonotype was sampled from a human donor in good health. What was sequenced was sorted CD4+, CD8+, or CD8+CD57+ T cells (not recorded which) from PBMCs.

Written as DNA, the CDR3 is TGCGCCAGCAGCCAAACCCTAGCGGTTTACAATGAGCAGTTCTTC. Translation: CASSQTLAVYNEQFF. V usage is TRBV4-3 and J usage is TRBJ2-1; 7 bases match TRBD2. Germline values: CDR1 LGHNA, CDR2 YSLEER. V lost 2 bases to trimming and J lost 4 bases; unmatched junction nucleotides: 5. The CDR3 extends over 15 amino acids.